This TCR beta chain was captured in a study of shared clonotypes between healthy human individuals. Produced via immunoSEQ multiplex PCR; TCRdb's table is partial and in-frame only. This table holds 780,000 or so clones, 55% to 80% found once. V was cut by 2 bases and J by 6 bases, with 11 bases left in between. This CDR3 comprises 13 residues. CDR1 is SGHTA and CDR2 is FQGNSA in the germline V gene. Splitting of CD4+ cells produced CD45RA+ naive and CD45RA-negative memory subsets. What was sequenced was memory CD4+ T cells sorted from blood. The subset: CD45RA-negative fraction. The chain links TRBV7-2 to TRBJ2-7, with D possibly being TRBD2 (6 bases). This clonotype originated in a woman aged 25 to 39 in good health. The CDR3 reads CASSLRPEGEQYF. The DNA of the CDR3 is TGTGCCAGCAGCTTAAGGCCGGAGGGCGAGCAGTACTTC.